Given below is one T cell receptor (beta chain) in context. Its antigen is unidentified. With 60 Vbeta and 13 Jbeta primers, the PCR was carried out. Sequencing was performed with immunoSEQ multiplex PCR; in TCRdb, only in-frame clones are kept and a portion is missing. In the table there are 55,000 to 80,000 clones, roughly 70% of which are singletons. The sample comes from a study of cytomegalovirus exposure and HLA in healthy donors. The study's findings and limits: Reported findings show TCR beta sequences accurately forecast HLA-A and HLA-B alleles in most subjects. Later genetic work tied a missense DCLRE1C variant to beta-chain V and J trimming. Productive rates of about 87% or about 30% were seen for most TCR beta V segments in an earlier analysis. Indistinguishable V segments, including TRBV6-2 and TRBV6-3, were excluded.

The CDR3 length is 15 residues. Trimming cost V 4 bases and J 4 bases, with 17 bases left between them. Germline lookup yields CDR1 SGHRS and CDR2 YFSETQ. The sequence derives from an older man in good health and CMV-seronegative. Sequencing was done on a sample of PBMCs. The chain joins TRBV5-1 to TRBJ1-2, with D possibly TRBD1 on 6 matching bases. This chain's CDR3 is CASSKGHELSYGYTF. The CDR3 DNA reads TGCGCCAGCAGCAAGGGACATGAGCTGTCCTATGGCTACACCTTC.